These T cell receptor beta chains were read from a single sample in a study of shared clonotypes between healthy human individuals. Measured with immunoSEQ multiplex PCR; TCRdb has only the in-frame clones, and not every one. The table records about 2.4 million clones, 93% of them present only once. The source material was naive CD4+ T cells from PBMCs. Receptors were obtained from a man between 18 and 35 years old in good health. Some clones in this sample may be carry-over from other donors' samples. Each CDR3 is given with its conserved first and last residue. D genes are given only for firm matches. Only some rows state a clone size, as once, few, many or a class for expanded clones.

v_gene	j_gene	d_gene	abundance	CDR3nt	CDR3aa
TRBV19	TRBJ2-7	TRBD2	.	TGTGCCAGTAGCCAGGGACTAGCGGGAGCGAGCGAGCAGTACTTC	CASSQGLAGASEQYF
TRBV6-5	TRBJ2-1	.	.	TGTGCCAGCAGCGGGCGGGGAGGATCCTACAATGAGCAGTTCTTC	CASSGRGGSYNEQFF
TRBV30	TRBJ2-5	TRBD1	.	TGTGCCTGGTCATGGGGACAGGGGGAGACCCAGTACTTC	CAWSWGQGETQYF
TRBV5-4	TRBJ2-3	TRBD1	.	TGTGCCAGCAGCTCCCGGGACAGGGTGTACACAGATACGCAGTATTTT	CASSSRDRVYTDTQYF
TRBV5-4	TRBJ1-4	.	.	TGTGCCAGCAGCGTGGGACCGAACCTTAATGAAAAACTGTTTTTT	CASSVGPNLNEKLFF
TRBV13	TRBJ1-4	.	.	TGTGCCAGCAGCGGGAGGGGGGAATCTAATGAAAAACTGTTTTTT	CASSGRGESNEKLFF
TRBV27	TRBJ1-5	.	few	TGTGCCAGCAGTTTAGCGGGACAGCCCCAGCATTTT	CASSLAGQPQHF
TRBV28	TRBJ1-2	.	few	TGTGCCAGCAGACGGGGTTATGGCTACACCTTC	CASRRGYGYTF
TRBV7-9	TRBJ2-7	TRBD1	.	TGTGCCAGCAGCTTAGGACAGGGGGGGTCCTACGAGCAGTACTTC	CASSLGQGGSYEQYF
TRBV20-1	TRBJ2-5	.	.	TGCAGTGCTAGGGAAAGAGAGACCCAGTACTTC	CSARERETQYF
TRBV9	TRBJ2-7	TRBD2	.	TGTGCCAGCAGCGCCTCTAGCGGGGCACGCTACGAGCAGTACTTC	CASSASSGARYEQYF
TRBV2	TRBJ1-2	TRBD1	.	TGTGCCAGCAGGACAGGGGTGAGGAATGGCTACACCTTC	CASRTGVRNGYTF
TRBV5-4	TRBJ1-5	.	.	TGTGCCAGCAGCGTTGACCTGGGCAATCAGCCCCAGCATTTT	CASSVDLGNQPQHF
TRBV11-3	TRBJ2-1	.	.	TGTGCCAGCAGCTTAGGGGGAGATGAGCAGTTCTTC	CASSLGGDEQFF
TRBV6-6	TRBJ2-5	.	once	TGTGCCAGCAGTTACGGGCAGGGTCTTGGGACCCAGTACTTC	CASSYGQGLGTQYF
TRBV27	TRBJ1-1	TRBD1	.	TGTGCCAGCAGCTCAACTTTAAGGGACAGAACGGCTGAAGCTTTCTTT	CASSSTLRDRTAEAFF
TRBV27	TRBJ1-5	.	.	TGTGCCAGCAGTTTTGGTGGTCCCAATCAGCCCCAGCATTTT	CASSFGGPNQPQHF
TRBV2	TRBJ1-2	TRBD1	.	TGTGCCAGCATGAGGGACAGGGGGCCTTATGGCTACACCTTC	CASMRDRGPYGYTF
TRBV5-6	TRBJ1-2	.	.	TGTGCCAGCAGCTTGGCCCCCGGGTTTGGTCACTATGGCTACACCTTC	CASSLAPGFGHYGYTF
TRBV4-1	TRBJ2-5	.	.	TGCGCCAGCAGCCAAGATAGCCCGTACCAAGAGACCCAGTACTTC	CASSQDSPYQETQYF
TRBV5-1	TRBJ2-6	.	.	TGCGCCAGCAGCTTGTGGGGATCCTCTGGGGCCAACGTCCTGACTTTC	CASSLWGSSGANVLTF
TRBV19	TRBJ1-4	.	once	TGTGCCAGTAGTATCCGCAGGGTGGGATTTGGGGAAAAACTGTTTTTT	CASSIRRVGFGEKLFF
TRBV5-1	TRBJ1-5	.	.	TGCGCCAGCAGCTTGGGGGACTCATTCAATCAGCCCCAGCATTTT	CASSLGDSFNQPQHF
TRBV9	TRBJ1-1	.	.	TGTGCCAGCAGCGGGTCTTGGGCGTCCACTGAAGCTTTCTTT	CASSGSWASTEAFF
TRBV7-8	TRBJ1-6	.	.	TGTGCCAGCAGCTCTGGGGGCTGGGGACCCCACTTT	CASSSGGWGPHF
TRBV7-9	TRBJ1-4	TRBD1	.	TGTGCCAGCAGCAATCACGGGACAGCTGCAACTAATGAAAAACTGTTTTTT	CASSNHGTAATNEKLFF
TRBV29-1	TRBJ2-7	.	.	TGCAGCGTTGTGGCAGGGGCTTCCTACGAGCAGTACTTC	CSVVAGASYEQYF
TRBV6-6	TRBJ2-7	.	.	TGTGCCAGCAGTTACATAGATTCCTACGAGCAGTACTTC	CASSYIDSYEQYF
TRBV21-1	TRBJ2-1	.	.	TGTGCCAGCAGCAAATGGGGCTGGGTGAGCTCCTACAATGAGCAGTTCTTC	CASSKWGWVSSYNEQFF
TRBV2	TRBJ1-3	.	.	TGTGCCAGCAGTGATGGAGGTGGACCAACCTCTGGAAACACCATATATTTT	CASSDGGGPTSGNTIYF
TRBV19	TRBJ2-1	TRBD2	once	TGTGCCAGTAGTATAGATCTGCTAGCGGGGAACAATGAGCAGTTCTTC	CASSIDLLAGNNEQFF
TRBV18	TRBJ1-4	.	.	TGTGCCAGCAAGCGGGACGACGCGGAAAAACTGTTTTTT	CASKRDDAEKLFF
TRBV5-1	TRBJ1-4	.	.	TGCGCCAGCAGATCCGGGGAGGGCGAAAAACTGTTTTTT	CASRSGEGEKLFF
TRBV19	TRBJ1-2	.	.	TGTGCCAGTAGTACTCCCCCCGATGGCTACACCTTC	CASSTPPDGYTF
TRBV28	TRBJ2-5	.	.	TGTGCCAGCAGCTTAGCTGGAGGGAGGGAGACCCAGTACTTC	CASSLAGGRETQYF
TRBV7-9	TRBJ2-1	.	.	TGTGCCAGCAGCTTTTATTGGAACTCGGGCTACAATGAGCAGTTCTTC	CASSFYWNSGYNEQFF
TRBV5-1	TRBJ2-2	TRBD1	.	TGCGCCAGCAGCGGGGACAGGGGGCGAGCCGGGGAGCTGTTTTTT	CASSGDRGRAGELFF
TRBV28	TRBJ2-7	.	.	TGTGCCAGCAGCCTCCGATACAGAGACTACGAGCAGTACTTC	CASSLRYRDYEQYF
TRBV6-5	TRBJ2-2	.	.	TGTGCCAGCAGTTTTGCCGCCGGGGAGCTGTTTTTT	CASSFAAGELFF
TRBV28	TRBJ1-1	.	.	TGTGCCAGCAGTAGGACCACCTCAACTGAAGCTTTCTTT	CASSRTTSTEAFF
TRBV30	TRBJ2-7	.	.	TGTGCCTGGAAAAAGGGTGACGGACGTTACGAGCAGTACTTC	CAWKKGDGRYEQYF
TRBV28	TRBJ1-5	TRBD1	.	TGTGCCAGCAACCGACAGGGACCCAATCAGCCCCAGCATTTT	CASNRQGPNQPQHF
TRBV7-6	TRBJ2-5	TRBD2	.	TGTGCCAGCAGCTTCTCCGGGAGGAGTCAGGAGACCCAGTACTTC	CASSFSGRSQETQYF
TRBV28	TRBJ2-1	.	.	TGTGCCAGCAGTTTAGTAGCAAGCTCCTACAATGAGCAGTTCTTC	CASSLVASSYNEQFF
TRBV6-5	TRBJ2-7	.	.	TGTGCCAGCAGGGACCATTCCTACGAGCAGTACTTC	CASRDHSYEQYF
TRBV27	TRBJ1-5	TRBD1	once	TGTGCCAGCAGTCCACAGGGGTTCGGGGGCAATCAGCCCCAGCATTTT	CASSPQGFGGNQPQHF
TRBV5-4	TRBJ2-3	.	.	TGTGCCAGCAGCTTGGTGGTCGCCAGCACAGATACGCAGTATTTT	CASSLVVASTDTQYF
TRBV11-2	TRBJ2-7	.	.	TGTGCCAGCAGCCCAACTCCGGGGGAGTCCTACGAGCAGTACTTC	CASSPTPGESYEQYF
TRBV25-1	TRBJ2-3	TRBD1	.	TGTGCCAGCAGGGACAGGGTAACAGATACGCAGTATTTT	CASRDRVTDTQYF
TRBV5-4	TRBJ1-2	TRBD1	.	TGTGCCAGCAGCTTAGACAGGGGGGGCTACACCTTC	CASSLDRGGYTF
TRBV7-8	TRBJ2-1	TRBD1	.	TGTGCCAGCAGCTTAGTCTCCGGACAGGGAAGGAATGAGCAGTTCTTC	CASSLVSGQGRNEQFF
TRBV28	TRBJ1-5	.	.	TGTGCCAGCACCCCCGAACAGGGCCCCAATCAGCCCCAGCATTTT	CASTPEQGPNQPQHF
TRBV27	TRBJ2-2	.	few	TGTGCCAGCAGTCCGAACACCGGGGAGCTGTTTTTT	CASSPNTGELFF
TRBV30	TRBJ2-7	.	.	TGTGCCTGGAGTACTCCGGGGCGCCAACGCCTAAAGACCGTAACCTACGAGCAGTACTTC	CAWSTPGRQRLKTVTYEQYF
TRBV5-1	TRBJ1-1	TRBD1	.	TGCGCCAGCAGCTCCGGACAGGCTTTTCGACAGGATGCTTTCTTT	CASSSGQAFRQDAFF